A selection of T cell receptor beta chains follows, all from one sample in a study of blood T cells in healthy people across ages. TCRdb re-derived calls from the 5' RACE reads in MiXCR, one entry per CDR3 protein. Seen here are roughly 700,000 distinct CDR3 sequences, roughly 25% observed once, and the top ten hold just under 9.5%. Another study also made use of these data, one on T cells of mothers and their children.

The sample taken for sequencing was blood. These receptor sequences come from a boy aged 5-17 years in good health. CDR3s leave out the opening cysteine and the closing phenylalanine or tryptophan.

j_gene	v_gene	CDR3aa
TRBJ2-7	TRBV20-1	SASRQSSYEQY
TRBJ2-2	TRBV13	ASSLRAGTGELF
TRBJ2-1	TRBV5-1	ASSLVVAGSNNEQF
TRBJ2-3	TRBV28	ASSLSGGLVDTQY
TRBJ1-5	TRBV3-1	ASSQGQGHQPQH
TRBJ2-5	TRBV12-5	ASGLGDRGGETQY
TRBJ2-3	TRBV5-1	ASSIGLAGVGDTQY
TRBJ1-2	TRBV2	ASSEIPVNYGYT
TRBJ1-5	TRBV6-5	ASSPRGSGGPQH
NA	TRBV5-1	ASSPKTSGSASEQY
TRBJ1-1	TRBV12-5	ASGPGQGRSPEAF
TRBJ2-1	TRBV4-3	ASSPTVGGQYNEQF
NA	TRBV7-9	AKHPLRQGTQIPNNEQF
TRBJ2-5	TRBV29-1	SVEIRGETQY
TRBJ2-3	TRBV11-2	ASSLGLQADTQY
TRBJ2-1	TRBV28	ASSLYIQAFSYNEQF